This TCR beta chain was sequenced for a study of blood T cell repertoires in COVID-19. Study summary: Samples taken during acute and convalescent COVID-19 were collected in the United States, Italy and Spain. T cells, B-cell-depleted T cells, or PBMCs supplied cDNA or gDNA.

Original methodology: Amplified reference gene primers provided the basis for estimating nucleated cell counts. Sequencing was performed with immunoSEQ multiplex PCR; in TCRdb, only in-frame clones are kept and a portion is missing. V, J and clone size are taken as reported in that table, and D and trimming were inferred from the DNA itself. Here the sample spans 35,000 to 45,000 clones, 70% to 90% being singletons. Germline CDR1 reads KGHSH; CDR2 reads LQKENI. V was pared by 2 bases and J by 10 bases, with 11 bases between. This CDR3 is built from 12 residues. J is TRBJ1-1 and V is TRBV18; weak D call: TRBD1 (5 bases). The receptor was isolated from a human donor in a cohort sampled during active COVID-19. The sequencing sample was made of peripheral blood. CDR3 sequence reads: CASSPETRVAFF. The CDR3 DNA reads as TGTGCCAGCTCACCAGAAACCAGGGTAGCTTTCTTT.